These 9 T cell receptor beta chains were sequenced from one sample in a study of T cell changes during pregnancy in multiple sclerosis. Assay used: immunoSEQ multiplex PCR; TCRdb lists only in-frame clones, some missing. The sample yields around 56,000 clones, roughly 90% seen once. The specimen comprised peripheral blood, sampled after pregnancy. Receptors originate from a female donor with multiple sclerosis, enrolled in a pregnancy study.

The chain has TRBV5-1 and TRBJ1-3; 7 bases match TRBD1. Trimming removed 3 bases from V and 0 bases from J; junction bases left unmatched: 12. Per germline, CDR1 SGHRS and CDR2 YFSETQ. This CDR3 comprises 18 residues. CDR3 in DNA: TGCGCCAGCAGCTGGGGACTTAGGGGACAGCGCTCTGGAAACACCATATATTTT. The encoded protein is CASSWGLRGQRSGNTIYF.

V usage is TRBV29-1 and J usage is TRBJ1-1; 11 bases align to TRBD1. The CDR3 runs to 13 residues. Per germline, CDR1 SQVTM and CDR2 ANQGSEA. Losses at the gene ends were 5 bases for V and 4 bases for J; bases not matched to a gene: 3. DNA of the CDR3: TGCAGCGTTAAAGGGACAGGGGGCACTGAAGCTTTCTTT. It codes for CSVKGTGGTEAFF.

The rearrangement uses TRBV11-1 and TRBJ2-1, with TRBD2 matching 16 bases. V gave up 6 bases and J gave up 6 bases; unmatched junction bases: 11. This CDR3 is built from 18 residues. The germline gives CDR1 SGHAT, CDR2 FQDESV (reference sequence). The CDR3 DNA sequence: TGTGCCAGCAGTATCCTGGGACTAGCGGGGGGGCTGGGCAATGAGCAGTTCTTC. Protein product: CASSILGLAGGLGNEQFF.

This chain uses TRBV6-1 with TRBJ2-7; D is possibly TRBD1 (6 bases). Deletions cut 5 bases from V and 0 bases from J, with 14 bases between. The CDR3 loop spans 15 amino acids. Germline V gene lookup returns CDR1 MNHNS and CDR2 SASEGT. The CDR3 sequence: CASSHLGQLSYEQYF. The CDR3 DNA follows: TGTGCCAGCAGTCACCTTGGACAGCTCTCCTACGAGCAGTACTTC.

This chain links TRBV18 with TRBJ2-5; 8 nucleotides match TRBD2. The CDR3 is made up of 17 amino acids. Germline loops: CDR1 KGHSH, CDR2 LQKENI. The V gene end was trimmed by 1 base and the J gene end by 2 bases; junction bases not matched to a gene: 9. CDR3 sequence: CASSPLPFGGGQETQYF. The CDR3 region has the DNA TGTGCCAGCTCACCACTCCCCTTCGGGGGGGGTCAAGAGACCCAGTACTTC. Variable domain in full (rest from reference TRBV18 and TRBJ2-5): NAGVMQNPRHLVRRRGQEARLRCSPMKGHSHVYWYRQLPEEGLKFMVYLQKENIIDESGMPKERFSAEFPKEGPSILRIQQVVRGDSAAYFCASSPLPFGGGQETQYFGPGTRLLVL.

The rearrangement uses TRBV7-2 and TRBJ1-1; 7 positions match TRBD1. CDR1 is SGHTA, CDR2 FQGNSA, per germline. The CDR3 loop spans 14 amino acids. The J segment lost 0 bases and the V segment lost 7 bases, leaving 5 bases of the junction unmatched. The CDR3 protein is CASTPRGLNTEAFF. The DNA of the CDR3 is TGTGCCAGCACCCCGAGGGGGCTGAACACTGAAGCTTTCTTT.

By share, this clone ranks as medium-sized (0.01 to 0.1%). The J gene is TRBJ1-1, the V gene TRBV11-2; 7 bases agree with TRBD1. Trimming removed 5 bases from V and 0 bases from J; junction bases left unmatched: 6. Germline V gene sequence: CDR1 SGHAT, CDR2 FQNNGV. The CDR3 length is 15 residues. CDR3 loop: CASSPLTGMNTEAFF. CDR3 bases: TGTGCCAGCAGCCCCCTGACAGGGATGAACACTGAAGCTTTCTTT.

The J gene is TRBJ1-4, the V gene TRBV5-1, with D possibly matching TRBD1 (5 bases). This CDR3 spans 15 amino acids. V lost 0 bases and J 7 bases, leaving 13 bases between the germline ends. In germline, CDR1 is SGHRS, CDR2 YFSETQ. CDR3 coding DNA: TGCGCCAGCAGCTTGGATAGCAGGGTTAGTGAAAAACTGTTTTTT. Translated: CASSLDSRVSEKLFF.

The J gene is TRBJ2-7, the V gene TRBV5-1, with a tentative D call TRBD1 (6 bases). V was pared by 3 bases and J by 2 bases, with 21 bases between. CDR3 size: 17 residues. In germline, CDR1 is SGHRS, CDR2 YFSETQ. The CDR3 reads CASSYRTVNIGAYEQYF. The CDR3 region has the DNA TGCGCCAGCAGCTACCGGACAGTAAATATCGGGGCCTACGAGCAGTACTTC.